In its sample, the clone carrying this T cell receptor beta chain was seen many times. No antigen is known for it. The data derive from a study of CD8+CD57+ T cells in acquired aplastic anemia. For the study at large: Sorted CD4+ plus CD8+ cells gave DNA averaging roughly 2.9 ug.

Study-wide findings and caveats: With respect to CD8+ Simpson's diversity, patients and controls did not differ significantly.

Sequencing was done on patients that had shown CD8+CD57+ cell expansion by flow cytometry. The template for TCR beta VDJ and CDR3 sequence profiling was genomic DNA. TCRdb redid the calling of the reads with MiXCR, one entry per CDR3 protein. The sample contains fewer than 250,000 distinct CDR3 sequences, around 43% of which appear only once. The sample consisted of sorted CD4+, CD8+, or CD8+CD57+ T cells (not recorded which) from PBMCs. The sequence was obtained from a human donor with aplastic anemia.

The DNA for the CDR3 is TGCGCCAGCAGCCAAGAGTCTATAGCGGGGAGTTACTACGAGCAGTACTTC. Encoded protein: CASSQESIAGSYYEQYF. The chain combines TRBV4-3 with TRBJ2-7; TRBD2 matches 8 bases. With V trimmed by 0 bases and J by 3 bases, 10 bases remained unmatched. Germline V gene data show CDR1 as LGHNA and CDR2 as YSLEER. The CDR3 has 17 residues.